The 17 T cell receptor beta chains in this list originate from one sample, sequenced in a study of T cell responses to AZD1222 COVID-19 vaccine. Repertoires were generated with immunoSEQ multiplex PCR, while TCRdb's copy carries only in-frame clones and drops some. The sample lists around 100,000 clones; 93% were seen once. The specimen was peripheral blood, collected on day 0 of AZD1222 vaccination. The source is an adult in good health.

CDR3 DNA sequence: TGTGCCAGCAGCAATCGGCGCGAAAAAAATGAGCAGTTCTTC. The encoded protein is CASSNRREKNEQFF. V and J are TRBV21-1 and TRBJ2-1. TRBV21-1 is a listed pseudogene. The CDR3 extends over 14 amino acids.

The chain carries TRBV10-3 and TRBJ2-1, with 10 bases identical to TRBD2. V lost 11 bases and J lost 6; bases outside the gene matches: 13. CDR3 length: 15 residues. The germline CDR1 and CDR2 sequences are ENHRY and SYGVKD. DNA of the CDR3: TGTGCCTCTTCTTACACCGGGACTAGCGCCAATGAGCAGTTCTTC. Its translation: CASSYTGTSANEQFF.

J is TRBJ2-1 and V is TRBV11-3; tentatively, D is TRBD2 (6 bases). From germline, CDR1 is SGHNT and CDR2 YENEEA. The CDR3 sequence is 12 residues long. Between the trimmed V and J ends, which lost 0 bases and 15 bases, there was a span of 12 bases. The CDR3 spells CASSLEGGERFF. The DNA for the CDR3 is TGTGCCAGCAGCTTAGAGGGCGGGGAGAGGTTCTTC. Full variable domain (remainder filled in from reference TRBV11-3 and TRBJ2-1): EAGVVQSPRYKIIEKKQPVAFWCNPISGHNTLYWYLQNLGQGPELLIRYENEEAVDDSQLPKDRFSAERLKGVDSTLKIQPAELGDSAVYLCASSLEGGERFFGPGTRLTVL.

CDR3 coding DNA: TGTGCCAGCAGTTTAGGCGGGACTAGCGGCCTTTTAAGGACCTACGAGCAGTACTTC. Translating gives CASSLGGTSGLLRTYEQYF. The chain links TRBV27 to TRBJ2-7; TRBD2 aligns across 11 bases. The CDR3 loop spans 19 amino acids. V gave up 2 bases and J gave up 2 bases; unmatched junction bases: 14. Per germline, CDR1 MNHEY and CDR2 SMNVEV (reference sequence).

The CDR3 protein is CASSLGGGAILTNEQFF. The CDR3 DNA sequence: TGTGCCAGCAGTTTGGGTGGGGGGGCAATCCTTACAAATGAGCAGTTCTTC. The chain recombines TRBV27 with TRBJ2-1; weak D call: TRBD2 (7 bases). With 3 bases removed from V and 7 bases from J, the gap between germline ends came to 22 bases. Germline CDR1 and CDR2: MNHEY and SMNVEV (reference sequence). The CDR3 is 17 amino acids.

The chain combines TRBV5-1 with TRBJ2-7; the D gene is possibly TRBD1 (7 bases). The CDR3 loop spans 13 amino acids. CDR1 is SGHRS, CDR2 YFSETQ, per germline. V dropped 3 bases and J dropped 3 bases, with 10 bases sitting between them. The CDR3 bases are TGCGCCAGCAGCTGGGGGGACAGCTACGAGCAGTACTTC. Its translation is CASSWGDSYEQYF. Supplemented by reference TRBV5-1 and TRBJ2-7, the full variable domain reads KAGVTQTPRYLIKTRGQQVTLSCSPISGHRSVSWYQQTPGQGLQFLFEYFSETQRNKGNFPGRFSGRQFSNSRSEMNVSTLELGDSALYLCASSWGDSYEQYFGPGTRLTVT.

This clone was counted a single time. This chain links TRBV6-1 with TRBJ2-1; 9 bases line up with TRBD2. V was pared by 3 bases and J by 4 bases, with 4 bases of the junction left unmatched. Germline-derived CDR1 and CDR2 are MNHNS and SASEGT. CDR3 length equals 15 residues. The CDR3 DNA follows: TGTGCCAGCAGTGACGTTCTAGCGGGGTACAATGAGCAGTTCTTC. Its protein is CASSDVLAGYNEQFF.

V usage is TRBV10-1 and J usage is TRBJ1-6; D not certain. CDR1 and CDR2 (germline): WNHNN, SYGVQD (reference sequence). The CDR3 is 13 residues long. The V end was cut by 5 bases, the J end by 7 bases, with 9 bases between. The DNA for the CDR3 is TGCGCCAGCAGTCAAGCTAAGAATTCACCCCTCCACTTT. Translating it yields CASSQAKNSPLHF.

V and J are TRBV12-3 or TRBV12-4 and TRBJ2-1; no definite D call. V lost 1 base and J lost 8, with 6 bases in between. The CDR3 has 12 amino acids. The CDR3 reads CASSLGPHEQFF. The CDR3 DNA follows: TGTGCCAGCAGTTTAGGGCCCCATGAGCAGTTCTTC.

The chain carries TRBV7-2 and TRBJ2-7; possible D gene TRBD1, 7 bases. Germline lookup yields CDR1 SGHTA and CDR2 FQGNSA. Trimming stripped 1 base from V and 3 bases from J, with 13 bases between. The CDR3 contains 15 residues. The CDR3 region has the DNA TGTGCCAGCAGCTTAGAGTGGCAGGGGGGCTACGAGCAGTACTTC. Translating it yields CASSLEWQGGYEQYF.

CDR3 residues: CASSLRVEETQYF. CDR3 sequence (DNA): TGTGCCAGCAGCTTAAGGGTGGAAGAGACCCAGTACTTC. This sequence joins TRBV7-9 and TRBJ2-5; D unresolved. The CDR3 has 13 residues. Trimming took off 2 bases at V and 3 bases at J, with 7 bases between the two ends. The germline V gene has CDR1 SEHNR and CDR2 FQNEAQ (reference sequence).

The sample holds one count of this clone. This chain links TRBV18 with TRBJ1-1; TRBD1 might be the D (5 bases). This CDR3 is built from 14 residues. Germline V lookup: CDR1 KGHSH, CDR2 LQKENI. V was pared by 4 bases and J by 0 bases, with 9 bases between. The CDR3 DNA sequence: TGTGCCAGCTCACTGGACAAAGTGAACACTGAAGCTTTCTTT. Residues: CASSLDKVNTEAFF.

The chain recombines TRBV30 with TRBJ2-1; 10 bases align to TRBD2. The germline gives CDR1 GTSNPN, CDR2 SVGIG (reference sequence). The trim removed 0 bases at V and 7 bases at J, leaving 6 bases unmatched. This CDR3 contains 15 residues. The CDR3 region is CAWSVASGRVNEQFF. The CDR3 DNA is TGTGCCTGGAGTGTGGCCAGCGGGAGGGTAAATGAGCAGTTCTTC.

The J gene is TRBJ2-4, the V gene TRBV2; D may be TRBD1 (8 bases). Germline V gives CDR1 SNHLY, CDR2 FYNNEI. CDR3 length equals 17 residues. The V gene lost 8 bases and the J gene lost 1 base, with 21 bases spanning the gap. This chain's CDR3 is CASASGGAGAAKNIQYF. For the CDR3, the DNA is TGTGCCAGCGCTTCAGGGGGCGCGGGAGCTGCCAAAAACATTCAGTACTTC.

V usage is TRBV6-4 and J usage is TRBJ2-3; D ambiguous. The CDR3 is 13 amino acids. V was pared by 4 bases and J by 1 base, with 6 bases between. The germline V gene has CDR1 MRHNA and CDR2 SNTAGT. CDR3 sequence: CASSAAGTDTQYF. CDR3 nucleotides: TGTGCCAGCAGTGCCGCAGGCACAGATACGCAGTATTTT.

CDR3 DNA sequence: TGTGCCAGCAGCCGGGACCCGAATGGGTTGGAGACCCAGTACTTC. This sequence encodes CASSRDPNGLETQYF. The chain uses TRBV3-1 (or the pseudogene TRBV3-2) and TRBJ2-5, with D perhaps assigned TRBD1 or TRBD2 (5 bases each). Germline V CDR1 and CDR2: LGHDT, YNNKEL (reference sequence). Trimming removed 4 bases at V and 5 bases at J, with 17 bases between. This CDR3 has 15 amino acids.

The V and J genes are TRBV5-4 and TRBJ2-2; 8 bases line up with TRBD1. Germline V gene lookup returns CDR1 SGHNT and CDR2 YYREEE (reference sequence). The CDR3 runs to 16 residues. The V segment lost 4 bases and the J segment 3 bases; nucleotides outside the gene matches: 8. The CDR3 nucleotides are TGTGCCAGCAGCGGGGTCGCGACAGGGGACACCGGGGAGCTGTTTTTT. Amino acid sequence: CASSGVATGDTGELFF. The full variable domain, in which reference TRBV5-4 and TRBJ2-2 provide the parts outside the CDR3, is ETGVTQSPTHLIKTRGQQVTLRCSSQSGHNTVSWYQQALGQGPQFIFQYYREEENGRGNFPPRFSGLQFPNYSSELNVNALELDDSALYLCASSGVATGDTGELFFGEGSRLTVL.